This TCR beta chain was identified in a study of glioma-infiltrating T cells. This clonotype was counted many times. Amplification of TCR alpha and beta CDR3 regions from RNA used iRepertoire nested multiplex PCR. Input was roughly 100-450 ng of tissue mRNA or PBMC total RNA. TCRdb independently ran MiXCR on the multiplex PCR reads; one entry per CDR3 protein. The profile shows over 80,000 distinct CDR3 sequences, about 37% of them singletons. The CDR3 extends over 16 amino acids. V lost 6 bases, J lost 1 base, and 3 bases stayed unmatched. Germline-derived CDR1 and CDR2 are KGHSH and LQKENI. The sequence derives from a human donor with low-grade glioma or glioblastoma, undergoing nonglioma brain surgery, or in good health (not recorded which). The specimen sequenced was glioma tissue, nonneoplastic brain tissue, or PBMCs (not recorded which). The chain carries TRBV18 and TRBJ2-6; TRBD1 matches 10 bases. CDR3 sequence reads: CASSRDRGSGANVLTF. The CDR3 DNA reads TGTGCCAGCTCCCGGGACAGGGGATCTGGGGCCAACGTCCTGACTTTC.